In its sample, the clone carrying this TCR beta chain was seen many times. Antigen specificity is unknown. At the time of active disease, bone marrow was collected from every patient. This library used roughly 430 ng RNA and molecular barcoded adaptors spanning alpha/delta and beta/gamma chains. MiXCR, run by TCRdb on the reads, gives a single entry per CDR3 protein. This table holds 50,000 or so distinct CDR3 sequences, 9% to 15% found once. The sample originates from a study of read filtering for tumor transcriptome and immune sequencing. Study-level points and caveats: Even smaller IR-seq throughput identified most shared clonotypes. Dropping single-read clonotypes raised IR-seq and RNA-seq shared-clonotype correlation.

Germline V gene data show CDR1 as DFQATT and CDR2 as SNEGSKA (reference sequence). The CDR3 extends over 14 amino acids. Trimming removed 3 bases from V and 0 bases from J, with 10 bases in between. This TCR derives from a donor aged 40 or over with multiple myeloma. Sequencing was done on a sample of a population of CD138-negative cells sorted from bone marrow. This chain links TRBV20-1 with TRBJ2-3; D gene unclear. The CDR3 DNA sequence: TGCAGTGCTAGTGGGCAGACTAGCACAGATACGCAGTATTTT. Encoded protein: CSASGQTSTDTQYF.